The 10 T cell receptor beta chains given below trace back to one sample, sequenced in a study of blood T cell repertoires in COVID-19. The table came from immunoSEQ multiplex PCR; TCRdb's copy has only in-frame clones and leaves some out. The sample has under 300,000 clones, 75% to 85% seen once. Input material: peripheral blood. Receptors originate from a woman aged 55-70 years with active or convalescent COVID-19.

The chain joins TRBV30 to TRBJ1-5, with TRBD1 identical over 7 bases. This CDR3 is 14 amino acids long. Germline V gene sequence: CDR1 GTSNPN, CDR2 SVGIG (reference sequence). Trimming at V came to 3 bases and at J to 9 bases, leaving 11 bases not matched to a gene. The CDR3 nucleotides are TGTGCCTGGAGCCGGGGGACAGCAGAGGGGCCCCAGCATTTT. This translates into CAWSRGTAEGPQHF.

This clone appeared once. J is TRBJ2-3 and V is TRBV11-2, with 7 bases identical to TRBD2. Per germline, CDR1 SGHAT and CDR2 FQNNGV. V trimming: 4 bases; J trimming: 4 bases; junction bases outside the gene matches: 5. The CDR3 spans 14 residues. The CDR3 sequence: CASSSGLGADTQYF. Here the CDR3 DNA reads TGTGCCAGCAGCTCCGGACTAGGCGCAGATACGCAGTATTTT.

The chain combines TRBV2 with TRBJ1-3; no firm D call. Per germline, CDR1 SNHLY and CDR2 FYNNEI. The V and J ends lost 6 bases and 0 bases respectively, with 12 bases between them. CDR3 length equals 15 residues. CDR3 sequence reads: CASSDRGGSGNTIYF. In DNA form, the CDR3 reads TGTGCCAGCAGCGATCGCGGTGGCTCTGGAAACACCATATATTTT.

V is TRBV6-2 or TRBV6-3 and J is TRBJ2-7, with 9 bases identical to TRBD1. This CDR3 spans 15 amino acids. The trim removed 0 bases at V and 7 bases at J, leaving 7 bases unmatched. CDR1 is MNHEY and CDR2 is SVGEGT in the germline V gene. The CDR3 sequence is CASSYSQGAPGEQYF. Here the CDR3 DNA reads TGTGCCAGCAGTTACTCACAGGGGGCGCCGGGGGAGCAGTACTTC.

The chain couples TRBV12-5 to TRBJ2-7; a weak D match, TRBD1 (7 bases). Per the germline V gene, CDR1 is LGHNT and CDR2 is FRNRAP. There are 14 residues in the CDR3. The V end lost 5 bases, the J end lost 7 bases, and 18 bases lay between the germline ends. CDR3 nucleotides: TGTGCTAGTGGTCCCCGGACAGGTGGGGGGGAGCAGTACTTC. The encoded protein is CASGPRTGGGEQYF.

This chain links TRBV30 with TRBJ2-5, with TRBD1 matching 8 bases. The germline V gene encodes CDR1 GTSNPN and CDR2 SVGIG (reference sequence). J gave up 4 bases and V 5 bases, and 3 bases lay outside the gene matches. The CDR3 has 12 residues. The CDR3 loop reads CAWGQGGETQYF. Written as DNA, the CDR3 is TGTGCCTGGGGACAGGGTGGAGAGACCCAGTACTTC.

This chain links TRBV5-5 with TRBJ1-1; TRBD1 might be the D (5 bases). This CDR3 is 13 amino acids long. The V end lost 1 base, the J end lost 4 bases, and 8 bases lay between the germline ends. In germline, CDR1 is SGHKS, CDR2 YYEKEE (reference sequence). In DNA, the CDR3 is TGTGCCAGCAGCTTGCAGGGTCTCACTGAAGCTTTCTTT. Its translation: CASSLQGLTEAFF.

The CDR3 is CASSPGTAYEQYF. DNA for the CDR3: TGTGCCAGCAGTCCCGGGACAGCCTACGAGCAGTACTTC. The chain has TRBV27 and TRBJ2-7, with 7 bases matching TRBD1. There are 13 residues in the CDR3. J lost 2 bases, V lost 5 bases, and 3 bases had no gene match. CDR1 and CDR2 (germline): MNHEY, SMNVEV (reference sequence).

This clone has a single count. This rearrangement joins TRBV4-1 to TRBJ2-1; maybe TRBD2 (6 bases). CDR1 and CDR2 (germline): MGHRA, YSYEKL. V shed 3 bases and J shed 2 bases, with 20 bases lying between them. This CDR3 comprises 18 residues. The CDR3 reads CASSQAVAMRGPYNEQFF. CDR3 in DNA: TGCGCCAGCAGCCAGGCCGTAGCGATGCGGGGCCCCTACAATGAGCAGTTCTTC.

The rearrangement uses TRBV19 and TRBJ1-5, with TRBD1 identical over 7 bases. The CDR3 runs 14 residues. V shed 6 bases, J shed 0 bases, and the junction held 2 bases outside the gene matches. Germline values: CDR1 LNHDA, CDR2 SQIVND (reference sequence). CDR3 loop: CASSYRGSNQPQHF. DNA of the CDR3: TGTGCCAGTAGCTACAGGGGTAGCAATCAGCCCCAGCATTTT.